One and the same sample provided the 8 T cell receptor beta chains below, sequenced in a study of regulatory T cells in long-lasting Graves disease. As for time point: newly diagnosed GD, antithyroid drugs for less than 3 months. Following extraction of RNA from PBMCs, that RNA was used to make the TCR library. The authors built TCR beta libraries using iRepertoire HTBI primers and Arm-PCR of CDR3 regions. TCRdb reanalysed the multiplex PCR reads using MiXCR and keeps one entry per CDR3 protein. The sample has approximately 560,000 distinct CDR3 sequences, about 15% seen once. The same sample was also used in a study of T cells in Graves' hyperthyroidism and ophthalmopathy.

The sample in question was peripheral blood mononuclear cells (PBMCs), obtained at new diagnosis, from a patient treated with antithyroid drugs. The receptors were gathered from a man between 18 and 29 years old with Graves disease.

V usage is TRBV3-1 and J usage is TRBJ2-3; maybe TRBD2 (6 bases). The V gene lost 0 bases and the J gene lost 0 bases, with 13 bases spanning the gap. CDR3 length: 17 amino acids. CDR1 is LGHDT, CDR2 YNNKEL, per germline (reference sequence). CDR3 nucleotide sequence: TGTGCCAGCAGCCAAGATCGATGGCGGGGTAGCACAGATACGCAGTATTTT. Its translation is CASSQDRWRGSTDTQYF.

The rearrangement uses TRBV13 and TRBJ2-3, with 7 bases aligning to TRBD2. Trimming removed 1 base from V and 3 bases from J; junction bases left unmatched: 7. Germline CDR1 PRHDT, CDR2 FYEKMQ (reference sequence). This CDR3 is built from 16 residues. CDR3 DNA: TGTGCCAGCAGCTTAGCGTCGGGAGGAAGGACAGATACGCAGTATTTT. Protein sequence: CASSLASGGRTDTQYF.

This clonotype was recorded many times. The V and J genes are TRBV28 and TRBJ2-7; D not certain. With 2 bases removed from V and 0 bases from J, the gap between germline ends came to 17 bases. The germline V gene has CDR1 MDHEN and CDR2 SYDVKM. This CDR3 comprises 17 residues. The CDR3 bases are TGTGCCAGCAGTTTACCTTACTGGGATAGGAGCTCCTACGAGCAGTACTTC. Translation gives CASSLPYWDRSSYEQYF.

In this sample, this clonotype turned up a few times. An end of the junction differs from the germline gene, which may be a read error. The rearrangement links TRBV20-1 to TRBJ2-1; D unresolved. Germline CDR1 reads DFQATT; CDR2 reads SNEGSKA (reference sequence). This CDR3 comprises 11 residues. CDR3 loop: CGARRANEQFF. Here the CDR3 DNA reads TGCGGTGCCCGCCGGGCGAATGAGCAGTTCTTC.

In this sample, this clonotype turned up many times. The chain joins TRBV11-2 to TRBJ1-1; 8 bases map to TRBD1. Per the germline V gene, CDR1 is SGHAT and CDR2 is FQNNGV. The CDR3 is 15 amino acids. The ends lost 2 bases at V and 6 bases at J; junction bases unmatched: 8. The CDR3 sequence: CASSLLGRGLAEAFF. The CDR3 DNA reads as TGTGCCAGCAGCTTACTAGGCAGGGGGCTCGCTGAAGCTTTCTTT.

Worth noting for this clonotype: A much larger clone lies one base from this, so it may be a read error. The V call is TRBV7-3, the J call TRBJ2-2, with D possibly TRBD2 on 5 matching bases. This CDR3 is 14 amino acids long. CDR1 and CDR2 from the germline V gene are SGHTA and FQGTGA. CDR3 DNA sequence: TGTGCCAGCAGCCCGGGATCCCGAGCCGGGGAGCTGGTTTTT. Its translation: CASSPGSRAGELVF.

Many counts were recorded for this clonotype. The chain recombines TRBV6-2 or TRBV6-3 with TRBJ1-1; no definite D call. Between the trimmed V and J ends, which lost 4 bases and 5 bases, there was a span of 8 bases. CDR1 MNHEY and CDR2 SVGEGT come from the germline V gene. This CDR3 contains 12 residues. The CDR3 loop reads CASSFGWTEAFF. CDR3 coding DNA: TGTGCCAGCAGTTTTGGGTGGACTGAAGCTTTCTTT.

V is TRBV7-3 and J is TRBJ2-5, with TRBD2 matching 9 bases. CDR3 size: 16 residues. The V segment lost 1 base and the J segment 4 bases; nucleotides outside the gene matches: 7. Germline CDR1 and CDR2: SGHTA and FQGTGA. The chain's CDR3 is CASSLNGVSGRETQYF. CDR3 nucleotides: TGTGCCAGCAGCTTAAACGGTGTTAGCGGGAGAGAGACCCAGTACTTC. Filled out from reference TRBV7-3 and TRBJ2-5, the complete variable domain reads GAGVSQTPSNKVTEKGKYVELRCDPISGHTALYWYRQSLGQGPEFLIYFQGTGAADDSGLPNDRFFAVRPEGSVSTLKIQRTERGDSAVYLCASSLNGVSGRETQYFGPGTRLLVL.